This T cell receptor (beta chain) was captured by sequencing in a study of blood T cell repertoires in COVID-19. In terms of age and location, participants ranged from about 18 to 95 years and lived in fewer than 30 US areas. Each participant's cohort was designated according to participant-reported clinical history. The germline CDR1 and CDR2 sequences are SGHRS and YFSETQ. V was cut by 0 bases and J by 5 bases, with 13 bases left in between. This CDR3 spans 15 amino acids. Some clones are missing from TCRdb's copy, which holds only in-frame ones; the method was immunoSEQ multiplex PCR. The sample consists of around 150,000 clones, just under 85% of them appearing once.

What was sequenced was PBMCs or T cells enriched from blood (not recorded which). This clonotype was obtained from a woman aged 45-65 years with acute COVID-19. This sequence joins TRBV5-1 and TRBJ2-3; possible D gene TRBD1, 6 bases. The CDR3 DNA follows: TGCGCCAGCAGCTTGGCCAGGGGTCGGGGAGATACGCAGTATTTT. Translation gives CASSLARGRGDTQYF.